Listed below are T cell receptor beta chains from one sample, sequenced in a study of blood T cell repertoires in COVID-19. The repertoire was sequenced with immunoSEQ multiplex PCR; TCRdb's copy has only in-frame clones and lacks some. The sample lists around 170,000 clones, more than 70% occurring once. Sequencing used peripheral blood. These receptors all stem from a woman in her twenties or thirties with acute or convalescent COVID-19. Each CDR3 is given with its conserved first and last residue. A D gene is named only where the DNA matches it firmly. Part of the rows lack a size; the others show once, few, many or a class for expanded clones.

d_gene | j_gene | v_gene | abundance | CDR3aa
TRBD2 | TRBJ2-2 | TRBV15 | - | CATSMSSGRLGTGELFF
TRBD1 | TRBJ1-6 | TRBV19 | - | CASSPRDRDNSPLHF
- | TRBJ1-2 | TRBV14 | - | CASSQRFRDKEGYTF
TRBD1 | TRBJ1-6 | TRBV6-5 | - | CASTRDRGGSPLHF
- | TRBJ2-5 | TRBV7-9 | - | CASSLVSRVRETQYF
- | TRBJ2-3 | TRBV15 | - | CATSRVRDTQYF
- | TRBJ2-5 | TRBV24-1 | - | CATSDPPTSGLTLGETQYF
- | TRBJ2-7 | TRBV28 | - | CASSLTVREQYF
- | TRBJ1-5 | TRBV27 | - | CASSFIQGNQPQHF
TRBD2 | TRBJ2-1 | TRBV29-1 | - | CSVQRGGAYNEQFF
- | TRBJ2-1 | TRBV6-4 | - | CASSDTTESEQFF
- | TRBJ2-7 | TRBV7-2 | - | CASSFYRDSEQYF
- | TRBJ1-5 | TRBV4-1 | - | CASSQYRANQPQHF
TRBD1 | TRBJ1-5 | TRBV3-1/TRBV3-2 | once | CASSNRDRDQPQHF
- | TRBJ1-5 | TRBV19 | - | CASSTGLYQPQHF
- | TRBJ1-5 | TRBV5-5 | few | CASSLVGGNQPQHF
- | TRBJ2-5 | TRBV6-2/TRBV6-3 | - | CASSYSPEGAETQYF
TRBD1 | TRBJ2-7 | TRBV18 | - | CASSSPGGRYEQYF
TRBD2 | TRBJ2-7 | TRBV20-1 | - | CSASRLAGSQMRGGEQYF
- | TRBJ2-2 | TRBV2 | - | CASRDKTGLAGELFF
- | TRBJ2-1 | TRBV5-4 | once | CASSFLQRINEQFF
- | TRBJ1-4 | TRBV28 | once | CASIAGTSYEKLFF
- | TRBJ1-2 | TRBV6-5 | - | CASWKKDRSPYTF
- | TRBJ1-2 | TRBV21-1 | - | CASRPGQGGPYGYTF
- | TRBJ2-3 | TRBV4-2 | - | CASSQDHYSYTQYF
- | TRBJ2-5 | TRBV5-1 | once | CASSLETGDQETQYF
- | TRBJ2-1 | TRBV11-2 | - | CASSLWSGRTIGGYNEQFF
- | TRBJ1-1 | TRBV28 | - | CASSFLQGAFF
TRBD1 | TRBJ2-3 | TRBV28 | - | CASSQGAFTDTQYF
- | TRBJ1-2 | TRBV7-9 | - | CASSLASGVGGYTF
TRBD2 | TRBJ2-7 | TRBV28 | - | CASRTSGSFYEQYF
- | TRBJ1-1 | TRBV12-3/TRBV12-4 | - | CASSLHTSRAFF
- | TRBJ1-4 | TRBV18 | - | CASSPLAGAKEKLFF
- | TRBJ1-6 | TRBV9 | - | CASSVTGTDSPLHF
- | TRBJ1-5 | TRBV19 | once | CASSQTVNQPQHF
TRBD1 | TRBJ2-5 | TRBV6-6 | - | CASSRDRAHWETQYF
TRBD1 | TRBJ1-5 | TRBV30 | - | CAWSYGTGGQPQHF